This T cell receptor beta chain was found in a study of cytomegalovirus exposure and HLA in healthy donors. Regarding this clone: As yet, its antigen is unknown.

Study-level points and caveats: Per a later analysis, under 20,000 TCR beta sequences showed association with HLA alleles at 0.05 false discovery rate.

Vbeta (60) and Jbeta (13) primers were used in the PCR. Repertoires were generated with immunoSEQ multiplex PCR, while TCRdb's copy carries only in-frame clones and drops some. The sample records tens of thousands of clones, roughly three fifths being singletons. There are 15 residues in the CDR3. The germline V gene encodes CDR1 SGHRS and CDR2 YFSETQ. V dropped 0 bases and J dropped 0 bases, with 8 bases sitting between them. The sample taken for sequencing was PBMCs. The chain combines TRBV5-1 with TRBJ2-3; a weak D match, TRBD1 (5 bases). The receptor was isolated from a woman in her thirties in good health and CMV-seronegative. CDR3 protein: CASSLEGVSTDTQYF. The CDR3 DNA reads TGCGCCAGCAGCTTGGAAGGGGTTAGCACAGATACGCAGTATTTT.